This T cell receptor beta chain appears in the sequencing data of a study of blood T cell repertoires in COVID-19 (dated by TCRdb to about 2020). Study-wide context: Samples covering the acute and convalescent phases of COVID-19 were provided by collaborators in the United States, Italy and Spain. The repertoires were released in a freely available public database intended as a resource for research on the immune response to SARS-CoV-2. The samples were drawn from the first 160 participants of the ongoing ImmuneRACE study and from 950 to 1,500 subjects provided by 6 global collaborators. Deeply sampled blood TCRbeta repertoires from subjects exposed to, actively infected with, or recovered from COVID-19 were included in the dataset. The sample metadata nearly always contained a de-identified subject ID, COVID-19 status, age in years and sex. The prospective study material was composed of cDNA or gDNA derived from T cells, B-cell-depleted T cells, or PBMCs. Where HLA class I and class II types were available, the types were taken from metadata supplied by the sample provider, not from assay-based typing. What the work shows at the level of the full study, not this receptor alone: The amount of clinical and demographic metadata varied by source and participant and was provided uncurated.

On this clone: No cognate antigen has been identified for it. Base qualities are not recorded, but no much larger clone differs from it by a single base.

In the prospective study, participants were roughly 18 to 100 years old, resided in approximately 25 geographic areas of the United States, and were enrolled through a virtual design. To assign participants to cohorts, the prospective study relied on clinical history that participants themselves reported in a screening survey and a study questionnaire. Exposed participants had been in contact with someone with a PCR-confirmed or clinician-diagnosed COVID-19 case within 2 weeks of study entry. Each participant in the prospective study had whole blood, serum and a nasopharyngeal or oropharyngeal swab collected by mobile phlebotomists. Over a roughly 2-month period, participants in the prospective study had the option of providing additional blood draws and questionnaires. Before DNA extraction, prospective study blood samples were shipped either frozen or at room temperature. TCRbeta CDR3 regions were amplified from genomic DNA using the immunoSEQ Assay, a bias-controlled multiplex PCR. The authors' pipeline ran thus. The number of nucleated cells in each sample was estimated by amplification of reference gene primers within the assay. To quantify the absolute abundance of each unique TCRbeta CDR3 rearrangement, sequence reads were collapsed and filtered. For each sample, productive Simpson clonality was calculated as the square root of Simpson's diversity index over productive rearrangements. TCRdb took this table from immuneACCESS and kept in-frame rearrangements with V and J called. Such tables lack part of the clones; where checked against another copy, unresolved V genes explain under half of the gap, and the rest is unexplained. V, J and clone size were drawn from that table, and D and trimming were deduced from the DNA. In all, the sample holds 300,000 to 450,000 clones, and around nine tenths of those were seen once. The ten largest account for 0.95% to 1.1% of the sample.

The germline V gene (reference sequence) supplies CDR1 LGHDT and CDR2 YNNKEL. Trimming removed 0 bases from V and 5 bases from J; the gene matches leave 17 bases unexplained. The CDR3 contains 19 residues, cysteine and phenylalanine counted. CDR3 DNA only is kept here, 57 bases in frame from base 1. This TCR was sampled from a young woman who had been exposed to COVID-19. This chain is built from TRBV3-1 (or the pseudogene TRBV3-2) and TRBJ2-5; the central 8 bases match TRBD2. The sequenced sample was PBMCs or T cells enriched from blood (not recorded which). The CDR3 in this case is CASSQDRVAGPPNGETQYF. The base sequence is TGTGCCAGCAGCCAAGACCGGGTAGCGGGACCACCGAACGGTGAGACCCAGTACTTC.